These 20 T cell receptor beta chains originate from one sample sequenced in a study of CD8 T cells in ankylosing spondylitis. TCRdb reprocessed the 5' RACE reads via MiXCR and lists one record per CDR3 protein. The repertoire includes 150,000 to 200,000 distinct CDR3 sequences, around a third of them detected once, and 6% sits in the top ten. The sample taken for sequencing was synovial fluid, either unsorted or a sorted T cell fraction (not recorded which). These receptors came from a male donor with ankylosing spondylitis.

J is TRBJ1-1 and V is TRBV20-1; D gene uncertain. The germline V gene has CDR1 DFQATT and CDR2 SNEGSKA (reference sequence). The CDR3 is 13 amino acids. The V gene lost 8 bases and the J gene lost 4 bases, with 17 bases spanning the gap. CDR3 amino acids: CSPYRAGGTEAFF. The DNA for the CDR3 is TGCAGTCCCTACCGGGCGGGTGGCACTGAAGCTTTCTTT.

This clonotype appeared a single time. This chain connects TRBV7-9 to TRBJ1-2, with unresolved D. CDR1 and CDR2 from the germline V gene are SEHNR and FQNEAQ (reference sequence). The CDR3 runs to 14 residues. The ends were cut back, 3 bases at V and 4 bases at J, with 12 bases in the middle. The CDR3 loop reads CASSLGNSPYGYTF. DNA for the CDR3: TGTGCCAGCAGCTTGGGGAACAGTCCCTATGGCTACACCTTC. The variable domain in full, with the rest retrieved from reference TRBV7-9 and TRBJ1-2, is DTGVSQNPRHKITKRGQNVTFRCDPISEHNRLYWYRQTLGQGPEFLTYFQNEAQLEKSRLLSDRFSAERPKGSFSTLEIQRTEQGDSAMYLCASSLGNSPYGYTFGSGTRLTVV.

This clonotype was seen more than once but under ten times. The genes are TRBV12-3 or TRBV12-4 and TRBJ2-1; 8 bases fit TRBD2. V lost 6 bases to trimming and J lost 7 bases; unmatched junction nucleotides: 8. This CDR3 is 14 amino acids long. The CDR3 loop is CASSLSGMRNEQFF. In DNA, the CDR3 is TGTGCCAGCAGCCTTAGCGGGATGAGAAATGAGCAGTTCTTC.

This clonotype was seen a few times. One end of the junction varies from germline; a read error may be responsible. The rearrangement uses TRBV6-2 or TRBV6-3 and TRBJ2-7; D possibly uses TRBD1 or TRBD2 (6 bases each). This CDR3 comprises 13 residues. Germline values: CDR1 MNHEY, CDR2 SVGEGT. Here the CDR3 DNA reads TGTGCCAGCAGTTACCTACTGGGGGGCCCCAGGGACTTC. Amino acids: CASSYLLGGPRDF.

This clonotype was found a few times. The chain employs TRBV15 and TRBJ2-5, with TRBD2 matching over 11 bases. J lost 1 base, V lost 0 bases, and 1 base had no gene match. CDR3 size: 16 residues. The germline V gene encodes CDR1 LNHNV and CDR2 YYDKDF (reference sequence). CDR3 sequence: CATSRDLAGGQETQYF. In DNA form, the CDR3 reads TGTGCCACCAGCAGAGATCTAGCGGGGGGCCAAGAGACCCAGTACTTC.

This clonotype has just a few counts. The genes are TRBV23-1 and TRBJ2-7, with D uncertain. TRBV23-1 is labeled an ORF, and its function is uncertain. V dropped 2 bases and J dropped 3 bases, with 8 bases sitting between them. CDR3 length: 13 amino acids. CDR3 residues: CASSQHRVYEQYF. DNA of the CDR3: TGCGCCAGCAGTCAACACCGGGTCTACGAGCAGTACTTC.

The V and J genes are TRBV18 and TRBJ2-7; D is perhaps TRBD1 (6 bases). Germline CDR1 and CDR2: KGHSH and LQKENI. The CDR3 runs 14 residues. The V end lost 3 bases, the J end lost 6 bases, and 15 bases lay between the germline ends. The CDR3 nucleotides are TGTGCCAGCTCACCCGGGACACAAACGGGCGAGCAGTACTTC. Its translation: CASSPGTQTGEQYF.

The chain links TRBV7-2 to TRBJ1-1, with D possibly matching TRBD1 (6 bases). Germline CDR1 reads SGHTA; CDR2 reads FQGNSA. With 1 base removed from V and 1 base from J, the gap between germline ends came to 10 bases. This CDR3 has 15 amino acids. CDR3 residues: CASSLVRGTNTEAFF. The CDR3, as DNA: TGTGCCAGCAGCTTAGTAAGGGGGACGAACACTGAAGCTTTCTTT.

V is TRBV12-3 or TRBV12-4 and J is TRBJ1-2; TRBD1 might be the D (6 bases). This CDR3 has 13 amino acids. Trimming shortened V by 5 bases and J by 6 bases, and 13 bases separated the two germline ends. CDR3 protein: CASSRNYRDGYTF. The CDR3 bases are TGTGCCAGCAGTCGCAATTACAGGGATGGCTACACCTTC.

The chain joins TRBV18 to TRBJ1-6; D remains unclear. Trimming left V 7 bases short and J 7 bases short, with 14 bases between. The CDR3 length is 14 residues. CDR1 and CDR2 (germline): KGHSH, LQKENI. The CDR3 loop is CASFGQSLNSPLHF. CDR3 nucleotide sequence: TGTGCCAGCTTCGGCCAGTCGTTGAATTCACCCCTCCACTTT.

This clonotype came up many times. The chain recombines TRBV20-1 with TRBJ1-5; 12 bases map to TRBD1. Germline trimming cut 6 bases from V and 2 bases from J; bases unmatched to any gene: 8. This CDR3 comprises 16 residues. Germline CDR1 reads DFQATT; CDR2 reads SNEGSKA (reference sequence). CDR3 DNA: TGCAGTGCCTGGGGACAGGGGGCGTTGGGCAATCAGCCCCAGCATTTT. Translating gives CSAWGQGALGNQPQHF.

V gene TRBV11-1 combines with J gene TRBJ1-6, with a possible D match to TRBD1 (6 bases). With 1 base removed from V and 0 bases from J, the gap between germline ends came to 13 bases. The CDR3 consists of 18 residues. Per germline, CDR1 SGHAT and CDR2 FQDESV (reference sequence). Here the CDR3 reads CASSLGSGASSYNSPLHF. The CDR3, as DNA: TGTGCCAGCAGCTTAGGGTCAGGGGCGAGCTCCTATAATTCACCCCTCCACTTT.

For the CDR3, the DNA is TGCAGTGCTAGAGATCTCGGACAGCCTACCGGGGAGCTGTTTTTT. Translation: CSARDLGQPTGELFF. This chain joins TRBV20-1 and TRBJ2-2; D possibly corresponds to TRBD1 (6 bases). Germline assignment: CDR1 DFQATT and CDR2 SNEGSKA (reference sequence). V gave up 0 bases and J gave up 5 bases, with 13 bases separating them. The CDR3 length is 15 residues.

This clonotype was seen repeatedly, ten times or more. This chain links TRBV6-5 with TRBJ1-1; 8 bases fit TRBD1. V lost 10 bases, J lost 11 bases, and 9 bases stayed unmatched. The CDR3 length is 11 residues. The V gene's germline CDR1 is MNHEY and CDR2 SVGAGI. CDR3 coding DNA: TGTGCCACTACTCAGGGGGCTTGGGCTTTCTTT. Its translation is CATTQGAWAFF.

The chain carries TRBV7-9 and TRBJ1-5, with a possible D match to TRBD1 (6 bases). This CDR3 region has 14 residues. Germline V gives CDR1 SEHNR, CDR2 FQNEAQ (reference sequence). The V end was cut by 5 bases, the J end by 5 bases, with 13 bases between. In DNA, the CDR3 is TGTGCCAGCAGCGACACAGGGAGTCATCAGCCCCAGCATTTT. This sequence encodes CASSDTGSHQPQHF.

This clonotype was picked up many times. This rearrangement joins TRBV7-2 to TRBJ1-6; D is ambiguous. The germline V and J ends were trimmed by 3 bases and 7 bases, with 13 bases remaining between them. The CDR3 consists of 15 residues. Germline lookup yields CDR1 SGHTA and CDR2 FQGNSA. The CDR3 DNA follows: TGTGCCAGCAGCTTCATAGGGCAGAACAATTCACCCCTCCACTTT. This gives the protein CASSFIGQNNSPLHF.

This clonotype was found once. The genes are TRBV3-1 and TRBJ2-3, with D unclear. Trimming cost V 1 base and J 5 bases, with 10 bases left between them. Germline CDR1 is LGHDT and CDR2 is YNNKEL (reference sequence). The CDR3 is 14 residues long. The CDR3 DNA follows: TGTGCCAGCAGCCAAGGAGGTATTCAAGATACGCAGTATTTT. It is translated as CASSQGGIQDTQYF.

The gene calls are TRBV7-2 and TRBJ1-3; unclear D gene. The CDR3 length is 15 residues. Trimming took off 5 bases at V and 1 base at J, with 12 bases between the two ends. From germline, CDR1 is SGHTA and CDR2 FQGNSA. CDR3 sequence reads: CASSRYVGSGNTIYF. CDR3 nucleotides: TGTGCCAGCAGCCGCTACGTGGGTTCTGGAAACACCATATATTTT.

The chain carries TRBV6-1 and TRBJ1-1; D perhaps matches TRBD1 (5 bases). Germline CDR1 and CDR2: MNHNS and SASEGT. V lost 6 bases and J 3 bases, leaving 14 bases between the germline ends. This CDR3 is built from 14 residues. The CDR3 is CASRWDQVDTEAFF. For the CDR3, the DNA is TGTGCCAGCAGGTGGGACCAGGTAGACACTGAAGCTTTCTTT.

The chain has TRBV2 and TRBJ2-1; D is undetermined. Germline V lookup: CDR1 SNHLY, CDR2 FYNNEI. Trimming removed 0 bases at V and 3 bases at J, with 12 bases between. The CDR3 covers 16 residues. The CDR3: CASSEAPPKYYNEQFF. The CDR3 DNA reads TGTGCCAGCAGTGAAGCGCCGCCCAAATACTACAATGAGCAGTTCTTC.